This T cell receptor (beta chain) is from a study of response to subunit inactivated influenza vaccine listed by TCRdb under 2018. Regarding the study in general: Deep quantitative profiling of the T cell receptor repertoire was used in the study to follow responses to a trivalent subunit inactivated influenza vaccine. Results the study describes overall, beyond this receptor: The authors suggested that each seasonal influenza vaccination may recruit only a limited number of new T cells.

The library was made by RT-PCR. Sequencing relied on an Illumina HiSeq 2500. Through fastp at Q25 and MiXCR, TCRdb rebuilt clones from the public reads, retaining in-frame beta chains. Rows with a matching CDR3 protein are joined into one entry that keeps the most common DNA and genes. The sample table holds a few hundred thousand distinct CDR3 sequences, of which about 20% were seen once. Together, the top ten hold under 13% of the sample. The CDR3 contains 17 residues, cysteine and phenylalanine counted. CDR3 DNA is the only sequence kept; it has 51 bases, read in frame from the first base. V is pared back by 2 bases and J by 0 bases, with 16 bases lying between the germline termini. Reading the germline V gene gives CDR1 MNHNS and CDR2 SASEGT. This clonotype was seen a handful of times. Its cognate antigen has yet to be identified. No per-base quality is available; no much larger clone lies one base away.

The sequences come from PBMCs from blood, collected about 19 months after vaccination. Recombination linked TRBV6-1 to TRBJ1-1; no D gene call is confident. This clonotype originated in a man aged 50 to 75 who received an inactivated influenza vaccine. Donor details come from another sample of the same person, matched by shared clones. The nucleotides read TGTGCCAGCAGTGAATCTGGTTGGGGATTCATGAACACTGAAGCTTTCTTT. This translates into CASSESGWGFMNTEAFF.